The present T cell receptor beta chain was sequenced within a study of beta chain features in type 1 diabetes. Study-wide results and caveats: In every one of the four CD4+ subsets, TCRB CDR3s were moderately but significantly shorter in Type 1 diabetes patients.

What was sequenced were expressed TCRB transcripts, since all of the isolated RNA had been reverse transcribed. Method: immunoSEQ multiplex PCR; TCRdb's copy keeps in-frame clones and lacks some. The table shows roughly 250,000 clones, with about a fifth occurring only once. The ends were cut back, 8 bases at V and 0 bases at J, with 10 bases in the middle. Germline lookup yields CDR1 SNHLY and CDR2 FYNNEI. The CDR3 runs 13 residues. Turning to this clone: As yet, its antigen is unknown.

The sample consisted of naive CD4+ T cells from blood. The receptor was derived from a middle-aged woman with type 1 diabetes. The genes are TRBV2 and TRBJ1-1; D remains unclear. CDR3 DNA sequence: TGTGCCAGCGAGGCGGGGTTGAACACTGAAGCTTTCTTT. It yields the protein CASEAGLNTEAFF.